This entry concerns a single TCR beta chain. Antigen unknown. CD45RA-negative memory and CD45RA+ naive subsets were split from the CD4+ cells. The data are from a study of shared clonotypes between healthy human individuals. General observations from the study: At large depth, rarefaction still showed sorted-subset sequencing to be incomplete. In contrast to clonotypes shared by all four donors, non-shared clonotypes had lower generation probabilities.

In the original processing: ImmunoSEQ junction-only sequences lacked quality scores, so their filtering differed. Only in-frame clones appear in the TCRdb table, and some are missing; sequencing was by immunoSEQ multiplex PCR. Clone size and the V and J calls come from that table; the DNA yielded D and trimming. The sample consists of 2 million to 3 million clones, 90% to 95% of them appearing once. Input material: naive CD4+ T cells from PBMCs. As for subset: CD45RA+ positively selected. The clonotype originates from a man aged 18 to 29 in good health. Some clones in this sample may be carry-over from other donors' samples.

The CDR3 DNA sequence: TGTGCCAGCAGCAACCCGGGACGGATAAGTAGAGAGACCCAGTACTTC. Encoded protein: CASSNPGRISRETQYF. The chain carries TRBV21-1 and TRBJ2-5. TRBV21-1 is a listed pseudogene. The CDR3 sequence is 16 residues long.